The clone carrying this T cell receptor beta chain appeared a few times. Its antigen is still unknown. This sample is drawn from a study of Graves' ophthalmopathy and Graves' hyperthyroidism. Study findings and constraints: Blood was where most expanded thyroid clonotypes above 0.001 frequency also turned up.

Each hyperthyroidism patient was newly diagnosed, with under 2 months' duration, and aged 18 to 65. Amplification from RNA transcripts yielded the TCR beta CDR3 regions. HTBI-primed first-round RT-PCR preceded second-round multiplex PCR. TCRdb re-analysed the multiplex PCR reads in MiXCR, keeping a single row per CDR3 protein. The table records about 590,000 distinct CDR3 sequences, approximately 35% of them present only once. CDR1 is LGHDT, CDR2 YNNKEL, per germline (reference sequence). The CDR3 spans 15 residues. V lost 1 base and J lost 3; bases outside the gene matches: 6. The receptor was isolated from an adult man with Graves' hyperthyroidism. The rearrangement joins TRBV3-1 to TRBJ2-7; TRBD1 agrees at 7 bases. The sample consisted of peripheral blood or thyroid tissue (not recorded which). CDR3 in amino acids: CASSQVFGTVYEQYF. For the CDR3, the DNA is TGTGCCAGCAGCCAAGTCTTCGGGACAGTCTACGAGCAGTACTTC.